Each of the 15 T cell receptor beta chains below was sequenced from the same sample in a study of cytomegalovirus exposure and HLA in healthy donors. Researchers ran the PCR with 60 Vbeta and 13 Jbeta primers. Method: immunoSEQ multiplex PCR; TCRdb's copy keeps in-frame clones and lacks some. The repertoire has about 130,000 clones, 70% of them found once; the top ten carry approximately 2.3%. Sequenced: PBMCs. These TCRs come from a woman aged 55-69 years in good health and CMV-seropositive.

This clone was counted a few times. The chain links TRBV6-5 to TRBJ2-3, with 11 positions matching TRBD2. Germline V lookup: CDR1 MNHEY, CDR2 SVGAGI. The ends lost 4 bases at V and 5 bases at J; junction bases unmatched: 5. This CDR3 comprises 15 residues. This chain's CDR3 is CASSLALAGEDTQYF. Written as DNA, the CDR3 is TGTGCCAGCAGTTTAGCACTAGCGGGAGAAGATACGCAGTATTTT.

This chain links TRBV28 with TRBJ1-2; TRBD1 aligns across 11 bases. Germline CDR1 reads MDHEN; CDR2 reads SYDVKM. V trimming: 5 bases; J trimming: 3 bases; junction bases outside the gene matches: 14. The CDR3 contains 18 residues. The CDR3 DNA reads TGTGCCAGCAGTCCACCCCGGACAGGGGGCCTTCTTGACTATGGCTACACCTTC. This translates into CASSPPRTGGLLDYGYTF.

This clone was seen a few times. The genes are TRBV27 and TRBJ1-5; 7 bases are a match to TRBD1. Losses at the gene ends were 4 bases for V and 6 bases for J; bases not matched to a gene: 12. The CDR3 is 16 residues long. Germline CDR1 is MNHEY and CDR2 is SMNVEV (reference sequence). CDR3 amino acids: CASSYPRDSKGQPQHF. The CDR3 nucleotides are TGTGCCAGCAGTTACCCCCGGGACAGCAAAGGTCAGCCCCAGCATTTT.

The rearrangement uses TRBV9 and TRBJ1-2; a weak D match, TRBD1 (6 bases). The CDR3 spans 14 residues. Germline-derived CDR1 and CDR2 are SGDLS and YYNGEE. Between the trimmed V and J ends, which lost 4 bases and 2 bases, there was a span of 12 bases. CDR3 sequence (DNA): TGTGCCAGCAGCCCCCGGACAGCAAACTATGGCTACACCTTC. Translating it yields CASSPRTANYGYTF.

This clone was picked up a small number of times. The CDR3: CASRGDSSNYGYTF. CDR3 DNA: TGTGCCAGCAGGGGGGACAGCTCCAATTATGGCTACACCTTC. This chain links TRBV2 with TRBJ1-2, with 7 bases that match TRBD1. The junction had 9 bases not matched to a gene; V was cut back by 6 bases and J by 5 bases. Germline CDR1 and CDR2: SNHLY and FYNNEI. CDR3 length: 14 amino acids. Full variable domain (outside the CDR3, taken from reference TRBV2 and TRBJ1-2): EPEVTQTPSHQVTQMGQEVILRCVPISNHLYFYWYRQILGQKVEFLVSFYNNEISEKSEIFDDQFSVERPDGSNFTLKIRSTKLEDSAMYFCASRGDSSNYGYTFGSGTRLTVV.

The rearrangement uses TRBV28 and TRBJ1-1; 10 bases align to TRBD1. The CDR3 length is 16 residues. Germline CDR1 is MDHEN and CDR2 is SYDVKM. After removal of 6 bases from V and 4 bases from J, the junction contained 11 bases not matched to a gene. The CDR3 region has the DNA TGTGCCAGCAGGCGGGCGGGACAGGGGATACCCACTGAAGCTTTCTTT. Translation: CASRRAGQGIPTEAFF.

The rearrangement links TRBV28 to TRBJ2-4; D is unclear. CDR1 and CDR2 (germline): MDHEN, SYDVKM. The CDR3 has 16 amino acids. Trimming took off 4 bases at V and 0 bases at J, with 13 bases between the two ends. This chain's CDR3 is CASSSPSLRAKNIQYF. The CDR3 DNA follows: TGTGCCAGCAGTTCCCCGTCACTTCGAGCCAAAAACATTCAGTACTTC.

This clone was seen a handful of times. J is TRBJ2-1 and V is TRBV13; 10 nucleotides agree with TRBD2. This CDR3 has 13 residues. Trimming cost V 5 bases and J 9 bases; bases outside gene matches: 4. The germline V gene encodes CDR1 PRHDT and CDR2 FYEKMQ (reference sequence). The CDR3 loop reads CASSPSGSGEQFF. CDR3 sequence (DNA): TGTGCCAGCAGCCCTAGCGGGAGTGGTGAGCAGTTCTTC.

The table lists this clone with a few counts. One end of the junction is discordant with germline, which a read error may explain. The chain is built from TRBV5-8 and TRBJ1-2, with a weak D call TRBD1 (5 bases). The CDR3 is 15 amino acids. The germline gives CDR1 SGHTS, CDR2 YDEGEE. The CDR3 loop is CASSLETGTAYGYTF. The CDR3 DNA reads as TGTGCCAGCAGTTTGGAAACCGGGACTGCGTATGGCTACACCTTC.

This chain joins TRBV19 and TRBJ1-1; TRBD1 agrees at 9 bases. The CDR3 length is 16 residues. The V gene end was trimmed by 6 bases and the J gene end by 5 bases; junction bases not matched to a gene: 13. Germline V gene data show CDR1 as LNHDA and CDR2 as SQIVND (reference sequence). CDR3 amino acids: CASSPLTGGLLTEAFF. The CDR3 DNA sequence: TGTGCCAGTAGCCCCCTAACAGGGGGCTTGCTGACTGAAGCTTTCTTT.

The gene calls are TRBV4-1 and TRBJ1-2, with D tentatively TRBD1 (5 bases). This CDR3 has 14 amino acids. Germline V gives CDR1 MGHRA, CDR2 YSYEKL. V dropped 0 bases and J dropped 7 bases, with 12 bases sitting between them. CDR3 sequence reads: CASSQEGGRGGYTF. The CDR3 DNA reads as TGCGCCAGCAGCCAAGAGGGGGGTAGGGGTGGCTACACCTTC.

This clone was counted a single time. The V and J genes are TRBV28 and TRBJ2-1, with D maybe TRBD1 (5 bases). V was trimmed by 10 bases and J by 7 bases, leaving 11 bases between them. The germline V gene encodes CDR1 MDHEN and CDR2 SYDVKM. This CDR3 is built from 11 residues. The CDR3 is CATLGVNEQFF. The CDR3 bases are TGTGCCACCTTAGGGGTAAATGAGCAGTTCTTC.

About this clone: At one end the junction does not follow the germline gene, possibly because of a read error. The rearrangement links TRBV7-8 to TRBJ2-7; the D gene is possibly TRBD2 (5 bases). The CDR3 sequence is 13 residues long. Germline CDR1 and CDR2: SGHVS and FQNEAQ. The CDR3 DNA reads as TGTGCCAGCAGCCTAGCTCTCTCCTACGAGCAGTACTTC. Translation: CASSLALSYEQYF.

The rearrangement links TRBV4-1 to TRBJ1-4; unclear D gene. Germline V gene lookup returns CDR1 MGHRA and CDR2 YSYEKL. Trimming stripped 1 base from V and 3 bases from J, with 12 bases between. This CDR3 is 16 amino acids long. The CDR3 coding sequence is TGCGCCAGCAGCCAAGTGAATGGCGGGGCTAATGAAAAACTGTTTTTT. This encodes CASSQVNGGANEKLFF.

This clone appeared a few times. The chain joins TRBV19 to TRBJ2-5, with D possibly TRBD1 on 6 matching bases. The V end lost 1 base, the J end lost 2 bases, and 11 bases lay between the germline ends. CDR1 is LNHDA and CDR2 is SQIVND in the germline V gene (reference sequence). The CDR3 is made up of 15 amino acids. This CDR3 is CASSIGGQLQETQYF. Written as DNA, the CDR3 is TGTGCCAGTAGTATAGGTGGACAGCTACAAGAGACCCAGTACTTC.